What follows describes a single TCR beta chain. The junction and the germline gene differ at one end; a read error may be behind it. From 20-30 mg of unsorted bulk tissue, DNA and RNA were co-extracted together. Patients showed chronic HBV infection and an absence of prior treatment. The CDR3 has 13 residues. Germline V gene sequence: CDR1 SEHNR, CDR2 FQNEAQ (reference sequence). The data belong to a study of tumor-infiltrating lymphocytes in primary liver carcinoma. Background on the study: Donors had hepatocellular carcinoma or combined HCC and intrahepatic cholangiocarcinoma. Sample yields, roughly 3.5 to 8 million productive TCRbeta reads, were similar across the tissue types.

Priming with a constant-region primer yielded TCR beta cDNA from around 540 ng total RNA. Three rounds of nested multiplex PCR with slightly modified ARM-PCR produced TCR beta libraries. PCR rounds one and two used TRBV1-TRBV30 forward primers with a C-beta reverse primer for around 11 cycles each. Each CDR3 protein is one row after TCRdb ran MiXCR on the multiplex PCR reads. Of around 37,000 distinct CDR3 sequences in the sample, 75% were seen once. The chain employs TRBV7-9 and TRBJ1-1; perhaps TRBD1 as D (6 bases). Source material: tumor-adjacent normal liver tissue. This TCR was sampled from a man in his forties or fifties with primary liver carcinoma and hepatitis B virus infection. The CDR3 sequence is CVSSSEQGTEAFF. CDR3 nucleotides: TGTGTCAGCAGCTCGGAACAGGGTACTGAAGCTTTCTTT.